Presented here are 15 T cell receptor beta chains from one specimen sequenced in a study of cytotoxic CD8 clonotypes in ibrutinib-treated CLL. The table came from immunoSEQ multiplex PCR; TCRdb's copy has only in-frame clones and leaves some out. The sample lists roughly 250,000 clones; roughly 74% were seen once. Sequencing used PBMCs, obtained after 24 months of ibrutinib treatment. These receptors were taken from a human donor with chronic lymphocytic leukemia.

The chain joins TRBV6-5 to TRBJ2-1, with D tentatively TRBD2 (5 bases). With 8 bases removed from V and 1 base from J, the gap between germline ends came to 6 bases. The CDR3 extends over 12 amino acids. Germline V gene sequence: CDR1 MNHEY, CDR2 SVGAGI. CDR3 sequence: CASGRSYNEQFF. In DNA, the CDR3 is TGTGCCAGCGGGAGATCCTACAATGAGCAGTTCTTC.

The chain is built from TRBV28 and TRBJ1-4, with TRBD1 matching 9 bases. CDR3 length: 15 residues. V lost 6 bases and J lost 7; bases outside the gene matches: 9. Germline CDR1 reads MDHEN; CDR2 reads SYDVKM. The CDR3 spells CASRWTGEHGEKLFF. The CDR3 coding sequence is TGTGCCAGCAGGTGGACAGGGGAGCATGGTGAAAAACTGTTTTTT.

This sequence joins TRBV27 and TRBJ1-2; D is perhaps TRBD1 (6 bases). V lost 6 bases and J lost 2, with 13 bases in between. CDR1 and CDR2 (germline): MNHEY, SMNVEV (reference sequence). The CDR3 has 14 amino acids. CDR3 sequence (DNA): TGTGCCAGCAGCCCCAGGGGTCGGAACTATGGCTACACCTTC. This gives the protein CASSPRGRNYGYTF.

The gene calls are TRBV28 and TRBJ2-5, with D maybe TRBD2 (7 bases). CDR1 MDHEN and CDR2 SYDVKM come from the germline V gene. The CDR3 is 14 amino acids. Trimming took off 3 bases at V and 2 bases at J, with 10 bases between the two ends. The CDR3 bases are TGTGCCAGCAGTTTTAGGGGGGGGCAAGAGACCCAGTACTTC. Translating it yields CASSFRGGQETQYF.

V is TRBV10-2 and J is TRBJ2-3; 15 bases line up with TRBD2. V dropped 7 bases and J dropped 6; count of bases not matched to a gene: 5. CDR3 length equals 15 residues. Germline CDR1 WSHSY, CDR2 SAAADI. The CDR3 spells CASMGLAGGVDTQYF. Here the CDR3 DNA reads TGCGCCAGCATGGGACTAGCGGGAGGAGTGGATACGCAGTATTTT.

CDR3 region: CASRINRGLTEAFF. CDR3 DNA: TGTGCCAGCAGGATAAACAGGGGGTTGACTGAAGCTTTCTTT. The V call is TRBV10-3, the J call TRBJ1-1; 8 nucleotides agree with TRBD1. After removal of 10 bases from V and 5 bases from J, the junction contained 12 bases not matched to a gene. Germline CDR1 ENHRY, CDR2 SYGVKD. The CDR3 has 14 residues.

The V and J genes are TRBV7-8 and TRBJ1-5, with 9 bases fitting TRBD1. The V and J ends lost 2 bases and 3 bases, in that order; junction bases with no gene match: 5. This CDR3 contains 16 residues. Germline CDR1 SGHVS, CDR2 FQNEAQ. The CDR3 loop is CASSLLRQGVNQPQHF. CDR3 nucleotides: TGTGCCAGCAGCTTACTCAGACAGGGGGTCAATCAGCCCCAGCATTTT.

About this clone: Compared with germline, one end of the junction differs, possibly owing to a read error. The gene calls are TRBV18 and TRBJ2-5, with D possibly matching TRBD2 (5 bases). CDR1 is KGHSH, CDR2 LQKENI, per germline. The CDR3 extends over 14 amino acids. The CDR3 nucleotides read TGTGCCAGCTCACCGGAGGCCAGAGCCCTTATTTCCCACTTC. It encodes CASSPEARALISHF.

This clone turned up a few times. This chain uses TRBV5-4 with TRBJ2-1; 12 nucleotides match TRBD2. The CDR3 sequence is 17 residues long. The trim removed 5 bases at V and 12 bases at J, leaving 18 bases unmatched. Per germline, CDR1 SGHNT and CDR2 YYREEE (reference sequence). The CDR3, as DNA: TGTGCCAGCAGGACTAGCGGGAGTGGGACCTACAATGAGTGGCAGTTCTTC. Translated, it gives CASRTSGSGTYNEWQFF.

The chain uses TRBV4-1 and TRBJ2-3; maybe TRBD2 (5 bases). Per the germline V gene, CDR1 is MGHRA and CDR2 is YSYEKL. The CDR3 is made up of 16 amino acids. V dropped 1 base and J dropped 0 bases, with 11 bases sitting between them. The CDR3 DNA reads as TGCGCCAGCAGCCAAGGGACGCGGACTAGCACAGATACGCAGTATTTT. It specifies CASSQGTRTSTDTQYF.

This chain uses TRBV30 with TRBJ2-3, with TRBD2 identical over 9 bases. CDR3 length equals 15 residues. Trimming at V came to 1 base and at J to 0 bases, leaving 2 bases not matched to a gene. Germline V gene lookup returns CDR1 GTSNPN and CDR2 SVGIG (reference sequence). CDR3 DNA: TGTGCCTGGAGTGGTCTAGCGGGAAGCACAGATACGCAGTATTTT. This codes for CAWSGLAGSTDTQYF.

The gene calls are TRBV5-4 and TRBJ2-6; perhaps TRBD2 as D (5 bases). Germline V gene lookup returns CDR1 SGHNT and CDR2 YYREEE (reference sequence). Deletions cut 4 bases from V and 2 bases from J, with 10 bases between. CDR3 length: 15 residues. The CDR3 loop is CASSRPGTGANVLTF. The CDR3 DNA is TGTGCCAGCAGCCGACCCGGGACTGGGGCCAACGTCCTGACTTTC. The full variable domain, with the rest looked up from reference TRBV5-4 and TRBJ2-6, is ETGVTQSPTHLIKTRGQQVTLRCSSQSGHNTVSWYQQALGQGPQFIFQYYREEENGRGNFPPRFSGLQFPNYSSELNVNALELDDSALYLCASSRPGTGANVLTFGAGSRLTVL.

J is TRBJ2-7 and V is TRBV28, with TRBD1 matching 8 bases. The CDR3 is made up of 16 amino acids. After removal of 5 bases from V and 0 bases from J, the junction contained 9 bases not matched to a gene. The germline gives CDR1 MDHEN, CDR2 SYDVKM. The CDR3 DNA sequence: TGTGCCAGCAGTCTACCGGGACAGGTAATCTCCTACGAGCAGTACTTC. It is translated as CASSLPGQVISYEQYF.

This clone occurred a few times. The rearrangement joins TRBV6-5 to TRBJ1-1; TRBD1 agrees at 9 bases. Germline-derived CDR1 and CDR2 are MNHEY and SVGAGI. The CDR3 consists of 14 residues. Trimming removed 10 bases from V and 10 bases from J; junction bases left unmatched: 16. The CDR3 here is CATIPGTGILGAFF. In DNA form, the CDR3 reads TGTGCCACAATACCCGGGACAGGGATTTTAGGAGCTTTCTTT.

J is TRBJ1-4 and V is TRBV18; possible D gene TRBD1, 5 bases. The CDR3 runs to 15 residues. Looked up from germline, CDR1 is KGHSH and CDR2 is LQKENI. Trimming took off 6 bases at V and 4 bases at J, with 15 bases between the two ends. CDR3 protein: CASSLGGADNEKLFF. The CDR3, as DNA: TGTGCCAGCTCCCTGGGAGGGGCCGATAATGAAAAACTGTTTTTT. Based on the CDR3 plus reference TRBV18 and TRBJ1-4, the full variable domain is NAGVMQNPRHLVRRRGQEARLRCSPMKGHSHVYWYRQLPEEGLKFMVYLQKENIIDESGMPKERFSAEFPKEGPSILRIQQVVRGDSAAYFCASSLGGADNEKLFFGSGTQLSVL.